The clone carrying this T cell receptor (beta chain) was recorded at least ten times. Its target is unknown. Germline-derived CDR1 and CDR2 are MNHEY and SVGEGT. With 4 bases removed from V and 7 bases from J, the gap between germline ends came to 9 bases. The CDR3 length is 12 residues. The cohort's ophthalmopathy patients, a group with duration under 3 months, had a Clinical Activity Score of at least 3 and a NOSPECS grade of at least 4. The data are from a study of T cells in Graves' hyperthyroidism and ophthalmopathy. Broader study findings: The model identified upcoming ophthalmopathy a median approximately six months ahead of onset.

Amplification yielded TCR beta CDR3 regions, with RNA transcripts as the source. The HTBI primer set was used in a first-round RT-PCR of the TCR CDR3. TCRdb recomputed calls from the multiplex PCR reads with MiXCR, one row per CDR3 protein. The top ten hold approximately 30% of the sample, which has 400,000 to 600,000 distinct CDR3 sequences, roughly 15% seen once. This chain joins TRBV6-2 or TRBV6-3 and TRBJ2-3; no clear D. The sample was blood. The clonotype originates from a young woman with Graves' ophthalmopathy. The CDR3 DNA reads as TGTGCCAGCAGTTGGCTTCCAAATACGCAGTATTTT. It specifies CASSWLPNTQYF.